Included here is one TCR beta chain sequence, with context. Its antigen is currently unknown. The CDR3 length is 15 residues. Trimming took 6 bases from V and 5 from J; bases not matched to a gene: 4. Germline V CDR1 and CDR2: MNHEY, SVGAGI. Assay: immunoSEQ multiplex PCR; the TCRdb copy retains only in-frame clones and omits some. The repertoire includes more than 60,000 clones, roughly 90% of them detected once, and approximately 9.8% sits in the top ten. The sample comes from a study of PD-1 blockade in classical Hodgkin lymphoma. Broader study findings: Newly diagnosed patients reportedly trailed healthy donors in baseline TCR diversity. Nivolumab starters within 1 year of ASCT were excluded.

With no exception, relapse followed autologous stem cell transplantation in all patients, and brentuximab vedotin exposure varied. The specimen comprised peripheral blood mononuclear cells (PBMCs), sampled at baseline. The chain uses TRBV6-5 and TRBJ2-5; 15 nucleotides line up with TRBD2. This clonotype originated in a human donor with classical Hodgkin lymphoma. The CDR3 here is CASSHGTSGRETQYF. CDR3 DNA: TGTGCCAGCAGCCATGGGACTAGCGGGAGGGAGACCCAGTACTTC.